This TCR beta chain came from a study of blood T cell repertoires in COVID-19. Study as a whole: COVID-19 samples collected from the United States, Italy and Spain covered acute and convalescent phases. PBMCs, B-cell-depleted T cells, or T cells were the source of the cDNA or gDNA that made up the material.

While infection was still active, Seattle patients were enrolled and then followed longitudinally. Repertoires were generated with immunoSEQ multiplex PCR, while TCRdb's copy carries only in-frame clones and drops some. The table has approximately 79,000 clones, about 85% seen once. The TCR was taken from a man in his fifties or sixties with COVID-19, enrolled during active disease. Sequenced: peripheral blood.

CDR3 nucleotide sequence: TGCGCCAGCAGCCAAATTATACGCGTGACAGGGGGTCCCTACGAGCAGTACTTC. It is translated as CASSQIIRVTGGPYEQYF. V and J are TRBV4-1 and TRBJ2-7, with 9 bases aligning to TRBD1. The V gene end was trimmed by 2 bases and the J gene end by 2 bases; junction bases not matched to a gene: 13. Germline V gives CDR1 MGHRA, CDR2 YSYEKL. The CDR3 is 18 residues long.